This TCR beta chain was captured by sequencing in a study of blood T cell repertoires in COVID-19. Study in general: The samples span acute and convalescent COVID-19 from the United States, Italy and Spain. PBMCs, B-cell-depleted T cells, or T cells provided the cDNA or gDNA that made up the material.

This CDR3 has 15 amino acids. Looked up from germline, CDR1 is SGHAT and CDR2 is FQNNGV. With 1 base clipped from V and 10 bases from J, the junction kept 6 bases outside the gene matches. Produced via immunoSEQ multiplex PCR; TCRdb's table is partial and in-frame only. The data show under 130,000 clones, about three quarters seen once. The chain links TRBV11-2 to TRBJ1-6; TRBD1 matches at 8 bases. The source material was peripheral blood. The source is a woman in her 70s with acute or convalescent COVID-19. CDR3 DNA sequence: TGTGCCAGCAGCTTAGTGCTCGGGACAGGCTCACCCCTCCACTTT. This encodes CASSLVLGTGSPLHF.